Shown below are 14 T cell receptor beta chains from a single sample sequenced in a study of blood T cells in healthy people across ages. Next came a second PCR, run for roughly 7 to 12 cycles, which used a sample-barcoded 5' primer along with a J-beta primer mix. TCRdb called the 5' RACE reads again in MiXCR, with one record for every CDR3 protein. The sample includes roughly 1,800,000 distinct CDR3 sequences, less than 50% of them seen just once. The sequenced sample was blood. The receptors come from a woman aged 40 to 49 in good health.

V gene TRBV29-1 combines with J gene TRBJ2-3; TRBD2 agrees at 8 bases. Germline-derived CDR1 and CDR2 are SQVTM and ANQGSEA. V trimming: 4 bases; J trimming: 4 bases; junction bases outside the gene matches: 4. This CDR3 has 13 residues. The DNA of the CDR3 is TGCAGCGTTGGTAGCGGGGCCTCAGATACGCAGTATTTT. This gives the protein CSVGSGASDTQYF.

This clonotype has only a few counts. The chain combines TRBV7-2 with TRBJ2-7, with a weak D call TRBD2 (6 bases). Per the germline V gene, CDR1 is SGHTA and CDR2 is FQGNSA. This CDR3 is 14 amino acids long. The V end was cut by 4 bases, the J end by 1 base, with 11 bases between. CDR3 protein: CASSSGRGSYEQYF. The DNA of the CDR3 is TGTGCCAGCAGCTCGGGACGGGGGTCCTACGAGCAGTACTTC.

CDR3 sequence: CASSPIGQPTGELFF. The CDR3 DNA reads as TGTGCCAGCAGCCCGATCGGACAGCCCACCGGGGAGCTGTTTTTT. This chain joins TRBV7-3 and TRBJ2-2, with a weak D call TRBD1 (6 bases). CDR1 SGHTA and CDR2 FQGTGA come from the germline V gene. CDR3 length: 15 residues. V was shortened by 5 bases and J by 4 bases, with 14 bases between the two germline ends. Using reference TRBV7-3 and TRBJ2-2 for the parts outside the CDR3, the full variable domain is GAGVSQTPSNKVTEKGKYVELRCDPISGHTALYWYRQSLGQGPEFLIYFQGTGAADDSGLPNDRFFAVRPEGSVSTLKIQRTERGDSAVYLCASSPIGQPTGELFFGEGSRLTVL.

The chain carries TRBV29-1 and TRBJ2-3; D may be TRBD2 (5 bases). Germline values: CDR1 SQVTM, CDR2 ANQGSEA. Trimming took 3 bases from V and 4 from J, leaving 8 bases between them. There are 12 residues in the CDR3. This chain's CDR3 is CSVDLAADTQYF. The DNA of the CDR3 is TGCAGCGTTGATCTAGCAGCAGATACGCAGTATTTT.

This clonotype was detected a few times. The chain couples TRBV11-2 to TRBJ1-6; D may be TRBD1 (6 bases). Germline CDR1 SGHAT, CDR2 FQNNGV. V lost 6 bases and J 8 bases, leaving 23 bases between the germline ends. The CDR3 has 17 amino acids. This chain's CDR3 is CASSLYPGRGRHSPLHF. The CDR3 bases are TGTGCCAGCAGTCTTTACCCCGGGCGGGGGCGGCATTCACCCCTCCACTTT.

V usage is TRBV28 and J usage is TRBJ1-2; weak D call: TRBD1 (6 bases). The CDR3 length is 16 residues. Trimming removed 6 bases at V and 8 bases at J, with 25 bases between. CDR1 is MDHEN, CDR2 SYDVKM, per germline. The DNA of the CDR3 is TGTGCCAGCAGCTTACTTGGCGATGGGGGCGCGGGCGGCTACACCTTC. As protein: CASSLLGDGGAGGYTF.

This clonotype was picked up a small number of times. V usage is TRBV28 and J usage is TRBJ2-7; D gene ambiguous. Trimming removed 6 bases at V and 2 bases at J, with 14 bases between. Germline CDR1 reads MDHEN; CDR2 reads SYDVKM. This CDR3 region has 14 residues. The CDR3 is CASSILLPTYEQYF. The CDR3 nucleotides read TGTGCCAGCAGCATTCTCTTACCCACCTACGAGCAGTACTTC.

Worth noting for this clonotype: At one boundary the junction diverges from the germline segment, which might be a read error. The genes are TRBV20-1 and TRBJ2-4, with a weak D call TRBD2 (7 bases). CDR1 and CDR2 (germline): DFQATT, SNEGSKA (reference sequence). The CDR3 consists of 17 residues. CDR3 sequence (DNA): TGCAGTGCAGACCCTACGAAAGGGGGGGCCGCCAAAACCATTCAGTACTTC. Translation: CSADPTKGGAAKTIQYF.

This clonotype occurred a few times. The chain recombines TRBV28 with TRBJ1-5, with D unresolved. The CDR3 length is 15 residues. Trimming left V 7 bases short and J 4 bases short, with 17 bases between. Germline-derived CDR1 and CDR2 are MDHEN and SYDVKM. As DNA, the CDR3 is TGTGCCAGCATCTCCGGAGCAGTCCTAAATCAGCCCCAGCATTTT. Translated, it gives CASISGAVLNQPQHF. Using reference TRBV28 and TRBJ1-5 for the parts outside the CDR3, the full variable domain is DVKVTQSSRYLVKRTGEKVFLECVQDMDHENMFWYRQDPGLGLRLIYFSYDVKMKEKGDIPEGYSVSREKKERFSLILESASTNQTSMYLCASISGAVLNQPQHFGDGTRLSIL.

Written as DNA, the CDR3 is TGTGCCAGCAGCCTCACTCCGGGACGAGCGAGCACAGATACGCAGTATTTT. This encodes CASSLTPGRASTDTQYF. This chain uses TRBV28 with TRBJ2-3; D possibly matches TRBD1 or TRBD2 (5 bases each). CDR3 size: 17 residues. Germline V lookup: CDR1 MDHEN, CDR2 SYDVKM. Trimming pared 6 bases from V and 0 bases from J, leaving 19 bases between.

V is TRBV7-2 and J is TRBJ2-3; unclear D gene. The CDR3 consists of 12 residues. Deletions cut 5 bases from V and 14 bases from J, with 17 bases between. Germline V CDR1 and CDR2: SGHTA, FQGNSA. CDR3 nucleotides: TGTGCCAGCAGCCCCCAAGGGTTGAGTCCGTATTTT. It translates to CASSPQGLSPYF.

This clonotype appeared a single time. The J gene is TRBJ2-5, the V gene TRBV20-1; tentative D call: TRBD1 (5 bases). This CDR3 comprises 13 residues. With 1 base removed from V and 11 bases from J, the gap between germline ends came to 17 bases. Per the germline V gene, CDR1 is DFQATT and CDR2 is SNEGSKA (reference sequence). The DNA for the CDR3 is TGCAGTGCTAGAGCCAGGGTGGAGATTCAGCAGTACTTC. Translated, it gives CSARARVEIQQYF.

The V call is TRBV12-3 or TRBV12-4, the J call TRBJ2-1; 9 bases are shared with TRBD2. This CDR3 comprises 16 residues. V was pared by 5 bases and J by 5 bases, with 10 bases of the junction left unmatched. CDR3 coding DNA: TGTGCCAGCAGTCAGACTAGCGGCGGACCCAACAATGAGCAGTTCTTC. It codes for CASSQTSGGPNNEQFF.

V usage is TRBV12-3 or TRBV12-4 and J usage is TRBJ1-6; the D gene is possibly TRBD1 (6 bases). This CDR3 comprises 14 residues. Trimming removed 6 bases from V and 7 bases from J, with 13 bases in between. For the CDR3, the DNA is TGTGCCAGCAGCCGACAGGTCGGCAATTCACCCCTCCACTTT. Translating gives CASSRQVGNSPLHF.